A single TCR beta chain is shown here with its context. Its antigen is not known. The sample belongs to a study of OX40 agonist ivuxolimab in advanced cancers. On the study more broadly: The diagnoses of dose-escalation patients were hepatocellular carcinoma, melanoma, renal cell or head and neck cancer. Whole-study findings and limits: At doses 0.1 to 3.0 mg/kg, CD4+ and CD8+ clones expanded.

This table comes from immunoSEQ multiplex PCR, and its TCRdb copy is limited to in-frame clones, with some not included. The data contain under 65,000 clones, roughly nine tenths of them singletons. Germline CDR1 is LNHDA and CDR2 is SQIVND (reference sequence). Unmatched junction bases numbered 5, after V lost 4 bases and J lost 0 bases. The CDR3 is made up of 17 amino acids. The sequences come from CD4+ or CD8+ T cells sorted from blood, collected in a trial of the OX40 agonist ivuxolimab. J is TRBJ2-1 and V is TRBV19, with 11 bases matching TRBD2. This TCR was sampled from an adult with an advanced solid tumor such as melanoma, head and neck, liver or kidney cancer. CDR3 nucleotides: TGTGCCAGTAGTACCCGACTAGCGGGGTCCTCCTACAATGAGCAGTTCTTC. Its translation: CASSTRLAGSSYNEQFF.